The clone carrying this T cell receptor beta chain was counted only a few times. The target antigen is unknown. Treatment here: approximately nine-day PBMC culture with coronavirus spike peptide pools or control peptides (ViraFEST assay). The unexposed donor gave CD4+ T cells before the COVID-19 pandemic (2011-2018). Cells permitting, SARS-CoV-2 S/N and four cold-coronavirus spikes were tested on unexposed-donor CD4+ T cells. These data originate in a study of vaccination and CD4 T cells after COVID-19. The CDR3 extends over 17 amino acids. The germline V and J ends were trimmed by 1 base and 6 bases, with 21 bases remaining between them. Germline-derived CDR1 and CDR2 are MNHEY and SMNVEV (reference sequence). The Oncomine TCR Beta short-read assay sequenced DNA from cultured CD4+ T cells. Each CDR3 protein gets one entry after TCRdb re-called the PCR reads with MiXCR. The data contain about 8,300 distinct CDR3 sequences, roughly 36% of them seen just once; the ten biggest clones take up 29%.

The rearrangement joins TRBV27 to TRBJ1-2, with D uncertain. This clonotype originated in a human donor in good health. The sequenced sample was CD4+ T cells from blood, cultured in vitro. The DNA of the CDR3 is TGTGCCAGCAGTTTATACCCGGACCTAAGAACCATAAATGGCTACACCTTC. As protein: CASSLYPDLRTINGYTF.